The 21 T cell receptor beta chains below all came from one sample that was sequenced in a study of identical twins. TCRdb independently ran MiXCR on the 5' RACE reads; one entry per CDR3 protein. The sample contains under 500,000 distinct CDR3 sequences, 13% to 15% of which appear only once. These data were also reused for a study on yellow fever vaccine responses in identical twins.

The specimen sequenced was CD4+ T cells sorted from blood. Receptors originate from a woman aged 18-29 years in good health.

This clonotype was counted a few times. The chain combines TRBV25-1 with TRBJ2-7; D is ambiguous. This CDR3 has 13 amino acids. The germline V and J ends were trimmed by 8 bases and 6 bases, with 17 bases remaining between them. Germline-derived CDR1 and CDR2 are MGHDK and SYGVNS. The CDR3 here is CASGDPMRREQYF. In nucleotides, the CDR3 is TGTGCCAGCGGGGATCCCATGAGGCGCGAGCAGTACTTC.

This clonotype has at least ten counts. The chain recombines TRBV7-2 with TRBJ1-2; D gene uncertain. This CDR3 is built from 16 residues. Germline V gene data show CDR1 as SGHTA and CDR2 as FQGNSA. The V end was cut by 0 bases, the J end by 4 bases, with 15 bases between. CDR3 sequence: CASSLATVDWVYGYTF. The CDR3 coding sequence is TGTGCCAGCAGCTTAGCTACTGTGGACTGGGTCTATGGCTACACCTTC.

V and J are TRBV28 and TRBJ2-7; 10 nucleotides align to TRBD2. CDR3 size: 18 residues. CDR1 is MDHEN, CDR2 SYDVKM, per germline. V trimming: 4 bases; J trimming: 0 bases; junction bases outside the gene matches: 12. The CDR3: CASSSPWRLAGSSYEQYF. The CDR3 DNA reads as TGTGCCAGCAGTTCCCCGTGGAGACTAGCGGGCAGCTCCTACGAGCAGTACTTC.

This clonotype was seen a handful of times. The chain has TRBV12-3 or TRBV12-4 and TRBJ1-1; D is uncertain. Trimming took 0 bases from V and 1 from J, leaving 12 bases between them. The CDR3 has 16 residues. CDR3 region: CASSLALNVKNTEAFF. DNA for the CDR3: TGTGCCAGCAGTTTAGCGCTAAACGTTAAGAACACTGAAGCTTTCTTT.

CDR3 DNA: TGTGCCAGCAGTTTCGACAGGGGTGGCAATCAGCCCCAGCATTTT. Protein product: CASSFDRGGNQPQHF. The V call is TRBV27, the J call TRBJ1-5; 8 nucleotides agree with TRBD1. Unmatched junction bases numbered 3, after V lost 3 bases and J lost 2 bases. Germline V gives CDR1 MNHEY, CDR2 SMNVEV (reference sequence). The CDR3 contains 15 residues.

This clonotype appeared a few times. The V gene is TRBV28, the J gene TRBJ2-4, with no clear D. CDR1 and CDR2 (germline): MDHEN, SYDVKM. V was clipped by 1 base and J by 1 base, with 14 bases between them. This CDR3 is 17 amino acids long. This CDR3 is CASSLSKGNRAKNIQYF. CDR3 sequence (DNA): TGTGCCAGCAGTTTATCCAAGGGCAATAGGGCCAAAAACATTCAGTACTTC.

The genes are TRBV20-1 and TRBJ2-1; unclear D gene. Germline loops: CDR1 DFQATT, CDR2 SNEGSKA (reference sequence). Deletions cut 5 bases from V and 0 bases from J, with 11 bases between. The CDR3 has 14 residues. The CDR3: CSASLRVSYNEQFF. CDR3 nucleotides: TGCAGTGCTTCTCTCCGGGTCTCCTACAATGAGCAGTTCTTC.

The sample holds a few counts of this clonotype. The chain is built from TRBV6-2 or TRBV6-3 and TRBJ2-2; 8 nucleotides agree with TRBD1. CDR3 length equals 16 residues. From germline, CDR1 is MNHEY and CDR2 SVGEGT. V was pared by 6 bases and J by 6 bases, with 12 bases of the junction left unmatched. The CDR3 here is CASRNTGGKVPGELFF. The DNA for the CDR3 is TGTGCCAGCAGGAATACAGGGGGAAAAGTCCCCGGGGAGCTGTTTTTT.

A few counts support this clonotype. The chain has TRBV24-1 and TRBJ2-1, with 7 positions matching TRBD1. The germline CDR1 and CDR2 sequences are KGHDR and SFDVKD. The trim removed 7 bases at V and 0 bases at J, leaving 5 bases unmatched. This CDR3 contains 15 residues. Here the CDR3 reads CATSLTGSSYNEQFF. In DNA, the CDR3 is TGTGCCACCAGCCTGACAGGGAGCTCCTACAATGAGCAGTTCTTC.

This clonotype showed up just a few times. V and J are TRBV7-9 and TRBJ2-7; D may be TRBD1 (5 bases). Germline lookup yields CDR1 SEHNR and CDR2 FQNEAQ (reference sequence). The CDR3 contains 13 residues. The V and J ends lost 4 bases and 3 bases respectively, with 10 bases between them. The CDR3 here is CASSSRTIYEQYF. The CDR3 bases are TGTGCCAGCAGCTCCAGGACAATCTACGAGCAGTACTTC.

The V call is TRBV6-5, the J call TRBJ1-6; possibly TRBD1 for D (5 bases). V shed 0 bases and J shed 4 bases, with 10 bases lying between them. The CDR3 covers 16 residues. Looked up from germline, CDR1 is MNHEY and CDR2 is SVGAGI. The CDR3 DNA reads TGTGCCAGCAGTTACTCGGCGCAGGGTTATAATTCACCCCTCCACTTT. Protein product: CASSYSAQGYNSPLHF.

Only a few counts were recorded for this clonotype. The rearrangement joins TRBV29-1 to TRBJ1-1, with D maybe TRBD1 (6 bases). V was shortened by 5 bases and J by 4 bases, with 11 bases between the two germline ends. The CDR3 sequence is 12 residues long. CDR1 and CDR2 (germline): SQVTM, ANQGSEA. The CDR3 region is CSVNRAVTEAFF. CDR3 DNA sequence: TGCAGCGTTAACAGGGCCGTCACTGAAGCTTTCTTT. Full variable domain (rest looked up from reference TRBV29-1 and TRBJ1-1): SAVISQKPSRDICQRGTSLTIQCQVDSQVTMMFWYRQQPGQSLTLIATANQGSEATYESGFVIDKFPISRPNLTFSTLTVSNMSPEDSSIYLCSVNRAVTEAFFGQGTRLTVV.

CDR3: CAISSNTEAFF. For the CDR3, the DNA is TGTGCCATCAGCTCCAACACTGAAGCTTTCTTT. This chain joins TRBV10-3 and TRBJ1-1; D gene unclear. The germline V gene has CDR1 ENHRY and CDR2 SYGVKD. V was shortened by 6 bases and J by 2 bases, with 4 bases between the two germline ends. The CDR3 totals 11 residues.

This clonotype was counted a few times. CDR3: CASSPGSDYEQYF. The CDR3 nucleotides read TGTGCCAGCTCACCAGGGTCCGACTACGAGCAGTACTTC. The chain joins TRBV18 to TRBJ2-7; D remains ambiguous. V lost 2 bases and J 3 bases, leaving 8 bases between the germline ends. This CDR3 has 13 amino acids. The germline V gene has CDR1 KGHSH and CDR2 LQKENI.

V gene TRBV18 combines with J gene TRBJ2-1; 10 bases are a match to TRBD1. The CDR3 has 16 residues. Trimming cost V 3 bases and J 0 bases; bases outside gene matches: 2. Germline CDR1 KGHSH, CDR2 LQKENI. CDR3 loop: CASSPWDRGSYNEQFF. CDR3 sequence (DNA): TGTGCCAGCTCACCTTGGGACAGGGGCTCCTACAATGAGCAGTTCTTC.

In this sample, this clonotype turned up many times. The CDR3 DNA reads as TGCAGCGTCGCCCCGACATACGGTCCCGGGGAGCTGTTTTTT. It encodes CSVAPTYGPGELFF. The chain uses TRBV29-1 and TRBJ2-2; D unresolved. The germline V and J ends were trimmed by 6 bases and 6 bases, with 17 bases remaining between them. Germline values: CDR1 SQVTM, CDR2 ANQGSEA. The CDR3 contains 14 residues.

The chain joins TRBV10-3 to TRBJ2-1; 10 bases line up with TRBD2. Trimming took 3 bases from V and 2 from J; bases not matched to a gene: 1. There are 15 residues in the CDR3. Germline V gene sequence: CDR1 ENHRY, CDR2 SYGVKD. The CDR3 loop reads CAISEGTSAYNEQFF. CDR3 sequence (DNA): TGTGCCATCAGTGAAGGGACTAGCGCCTACAATGAGCAGTTCTTC.

This clonotype was counted ten times or more. The V call is TRBV3-1, the J call TRBJ2-7, with TRBD1 matching over 7 bases. Germline assignment: CDR1 LGHDT and CDR2 YNNKEL (reference sequence). CDR3 length: 14 residues. With V trimmed by 1 base and J by 2 bases, 2 bases remained unmatched. The CDR3 nucleotides are TGTGCCAGCAGCCAAGGGACAGGACCCTACGAGCAGTACTTC. Amino acid sequence: CASSQGTGPYEQYF.

This clonotype turned up a few times. The rearrangement joins TRBV7-3 to TRBJ2-1, with TRBD1 as a possible D gene (5 bases). Trimming removed 5 bases at V and 0 bases at J, with 11 bases between. CDR1 and CDR2 from the germline V gene are SGHTA and FQGTGA. The CDR3 loop spans 15 amino acids. The CDR3 reads CASSIRQSSYNEQFF. CDR3 DNA: TGTGCCAGCAGCATAAGACAGAGCTCCTACAATGAGCAGTTCTTC.

The chain combines TRBV4-2 with TRBJ1-4; D is undetermined. V was trimmed by 3 bases and J by 0 bases, leaving 11 bases between them. The CDR3 spans 16 residues. Germline V CDR1 and CDR2: LGHNA, YNFKEQ. In nucleotides, the CDR3 is TGTGCCAGCAGCCAGGCCCTTGGGACAACTAATGAAAAACTGTTTTTT. Protein: CASSQALGTTNEKLFF.

This chain links TRBV28 with TRBJ2-1; 10 bases agree with TRBD2. The V gene end was trimmed by 6 bases and the J gene end by 4 bases; junction bases not matched to a gene: 9. This CDR3 region has 16 residues. The V gene's germline CDR1 is MDHEN and CDR2 SYDVKM. The DNA of the CDR3 is TGTGCCAGCAGCCCCTGGCAAGCGGGGGGGTACAATGAGCAGTTCTTC. Translating gives CASSPWQAGGYNEQFF.